Listed below are T cell receptor beta chains from one sample, sequenced in a study of CD8 T cells in Susac syndrome. From the immunoSEQ multiplex PCR reads, TCRdb called clonotypes with MiXCR, one entry per CDR3 protein. The sample holds 100,000 to 150,000 distinct CDR3 sequences, around 94% seen once. The sequenced material came from CD8+ T cells from PBMCs. All receptors derive from a human donor with Susac syndrome. The conserved cysteine and the conserved F or W are not part of the CDR3 here. Size is omitted from some rows. Given values are once, few, many or a class for expanded clones.

clone size	V gene	J gene	CDR3 protein
.	TRBV20-1	TRBJ1-5	SARDWSRADQPQH
.	TRBV5-6	TRBJ1-1	ASSFPGTALMNTEAF
.	TRBV5-4	TRBJ1-6	ASSLDRGPGSPLH
.	TRBV29-1	TRBJ1-2	SVVRGAFYGYT
.	TRBV12-3/TRBV12-4	TRBJ1-1	ASSLGAGHMNTEAF
.	TRBV2	TRBJ1-5	ASQIGHLSNQPQH
.	TRBV2	TRBJ1-2	ATTGARDGYT
.	TRBV20-1	TRBJ2-3	SAEGMADYTDTQY
.	TRBV20-1	TRBJ1-1	SAREGQYTEAF
.	TRBV4-3	TRBJ2-1	ASSQDNPVSGSMYEQF
few	TRBV4-1	TRBJ2-6	ASSQGDSSGANVLT
.	TRBV7-8	TRBJ2-5	ASSRLTGDLQETQY